The 2 T cell receptor beta chains below all came from one sample that was sequenced in a study of blood T cell repertoires in COVID-19 (dated by TCRdb to about 2020). Receptor amplification or capture employed the immunoSEQ multiplex PCR assay. Entries here come from immuneACCESS through TCRdb and include only in-frame sequences with V and J called. Some clones fail to appear in such tables; in the studies checked, an unresolved V gene covers under half of the shortfall, and the cause of the remainder is unknown. This sample gives approximately 140,000 clones in total; approximately 90% of them show up just once. The ten largest clones take up more than 4% of the sample. Specimen: peripheral blood. The receptors were gathered from a woman in her thirties or forties with acute or convalescent COVID-19.

This clone was picked up one time. The chain has TRBV5-1 and TRBJ2-1; TRBD2 aligns across 9 bases. The CDR3 sequence is 16 residues long. CDR1 is SGHRS and CDR2 is YFSETQ in the germline V gene. V lost 1 base to trimming and J lost 7 bases; unmatched junction nucleotides: 9. The CDR3 sequence: CASSLSPAGGVNEQFF. The CDR3 region has the DNA TGCGCCAGCAGCTTGTCTCCAGCGGGAGGAGTGAATGAGCAGTTCTTC.

This clone is categorized as medium-sized. The chain couples TRBV9 to TRBJ2-7; maybe TRBD1 (6 bases). This CDR3 region has 14 residues. Germline CDR1 SGDLS, CDR2 YYNGEE. The V end lost 1 base, the J end lost 7 bases, and 15 bases lay between the germline ends. CDR3 sequence: CASSVSRTGREQYF. The CDR3 DNA reads as TGTGCCAGCAGCGTAAGCCGTACAGGGCGGGAGCAGTACTTC.